Listed here are 24 T cell receptor beta chains from one sample, sequenced in a study of T cell responses to AZD1222 COVID-19 vaccine. Here immunoSEQ multiplex PCR was the method, and the copy in TCRdb shows in-frame clones only, minus some. The top ten hold 10% of the sample, which has about 85,000 clones, 85% to 90% seen once. This specimen consisted of peripheral blood, obtained on day 0 of MenACWY control vaccination. The source of these receptors is an adult in good health.

The V call is TRBV5-4, the J call TRBJ1-6; possible D gene TRBD1, 6 bases. The CDR3 runs to 15 residues. Germline-derived CDR1 and CDR2 are SGHNT and YYREEE (reference sequence). V lost 3 bases to trimming and J lost 5 bases, with 12 bases between them. For the CDR3, the DNA is TGTGCCAGCAGCTCGCCGGGACAAAATAATTCACCCCTCCACTTT. This translates into CASSSPGQNNSPLHF.

In its sample, this clone was seen once. The gene calls are TRBV19 and TRBJ1-5; D is possibly TRBD1 (5 bases). The CDR3 length is 16 residues. Trimming took off 7 bases at V and 4 bases at J, with 20 bases between the two ends. CDR1 and CDR2 (germline): LNHDA, SQIVND (reference sequence). The CDR3, as DNA: TGTGCCAGTATCCTAGGGACGGAGCTTTCAAATCAGCCCCAGCATTTT. Its protein product is CASILGTELSNQPQHF.

Concerning this clone: Within the sample, other DNA sequences also encode this same CDR3. This rearrangement joins TRBV5-1 to TRBJ1-3; 7 bases map to TRBD1. Trimming took 0 bases from V and 1 from J; bases not matched to a gene: 1. Germline V gives CDR1 SGHRS, CDR2 YFSETQ. The CDR3 is 15 residues long. CDR3 sequence (DNA): TGCGCCAGCAGCTTGGAGACAGGGTCTGGAAACACCATATATTTT. It specifies CASSLETGSGNTIYF.

The chain links TRBV4-3 to TRBJ2-7, with TRBD1 matching 8 bases. CDR1 LGHNA and CDR2 YSLEER come from the germline V gene. The CDR3 covers 14 residues. Trimming at V came to 0 bases and at J to 3 bases, leaving 1 base not matched to a gene. The CDR3 DNA sequence: TGCGCCAGCAGCCAAGAACAGGGGGTCTACGAGCAGTACTTC. It encodes CASSQEQGVYEQYF.

Only a few counts were recorded for this clone. This sequence joins TRBV30 and TRBJ1-5; D uncertain. The length of the CDR3 is 14 residues. Germline assignment: CDR1 GTSNPN and CDR2 SVGIG (reference sequence). Trimming took off 3 bases at V and 3 bases at J, with 12 bases between the two ends. This CDR3 reads CAWSADGVNQPQHF. The CDR3 bases are TGTGCCTGGAGCGCAGACGGAGTCAATCAGCCCCAGCATTTT. Drawing the rest from reference TRBV30 and TRBJ1-5, the complete variable domain is SQTIHQWPATLVQPVGSPLSLECTVEGTSNPNLYWYRQAAGRGLQLLFYSVGIGQISSEVPQNLSASRPQDRQFILSSKKLLLSDSGFYLCAWSADGVNQPQHFGDGTRLSIL.

The chain joins TRBV5-1 to TRBJ2-7, with TRBD1 matching over 8 bases. Germline CDR1 SGHRS, CDR2 YFSETQ. V was clipped by 0 bases and J by 6 bases; unmatched bases: 5. The CDR3 covers 14 residues. CDR3 protein: CASSLGQGNSEQYF. In DNA form, the CDR3 reads TGCGCCAGCAGCTTGGGACAGGGGAACTCCGAGCAGTACTTC.

This chain connects TRBV28 to TRBJ1-1; 8 bases line up with TRBD1. The V and J ends lost 7 bases and 9 bases, in that order; junction bases with no gene match: 7. This CDR3 is 12 amino acids long. Germline CDR1 reads MDHEN; CDR2 reads SYDVKM. CDR3 amino acids: CASTWTGSQAFF. Written as DNA, the CDR3 is TGTGCCAGCACCTGGACAGGGTCACAAGCTTTCTTT.

The table lists this clone with a count of one. This chain connects TRBV19 to TRBJ1-1; TRBD1 might be the D (6 bases). Germline V lookup: CDR1 LNHDA, CDR2 SQIVND (reference sequence). This CDR3 is 13 amino acids long. V lost 3 bases and J lost 6, with 11 bases in between. CDR3 bases: TGTGCCAGTAGTATGTTTGGGACATCTGAAGCTTTCTTT. It codes for CASSMFGTSEAFF.

This chain connects TRBV5-1 to TRBJ1-2; the D gene is possibly TRBD1 (6 bases). Trimming pared 0 bases from V and 6 bases from J, leaving 15 bases between. Germline assignment: CDR1 SGHRS and CDR2 YFSETQ. This CDR3 region has 15 residues. The CDR3 DNA sequence: TGCGCCAGCAGCTTGGCCACAGGGATAATCGATGGCTACACCTTC. It translates to CASSLATGIIDGYTF.

The chain joins TRBV11-2 to TRBJ2-4; D uncertain. CDR3 length: 14 amino acids. Trimming left V 5 bases short and J 12 bases short, with 20 bases between. The V gene's germline CDR1 is SGHAT and CDR2 FQNNGV. This CDR3 is CASSPSGPRSSQYF. CDR3 DNA sequence: TGTGCCAGCAGCCCTTCCGGCCCAAGAAGTTCTCAGTACTTC.

V is TRBV3-1 (or the pseudogene TRBV3-2) and J is TRBJ1-2; D gene unclear. Per the germline V gene, CDR1 is LGHDT and CDR2 is YNNKEL (reference sequence). V lost 0 bases to trimming and J lost 8 bases, with 7 bases between them. This CDR3 has 12 residues. The CDR3 DNA follows: TGTGCCAGCAGCCAAGAGGATTGGGGCTACACCTTC. Amino acids: CASSQEDWGYTF.

The chain has TRBV7-9 and TRBJ1-2; D is possibly TRBD1 (5 bases). The CDR3 is 13 amino acids. Germline lookup yields CDR1 SEHNR and CDR2 FQNEAQ (reference sequence). Trimming stripped 4 bases from V and 8 bases from J, with 14 bases between. CDR3 sequence: CASSSEEGIGYTF. As DNA, the CDR3 is TGTGCCAGCAGCTCAGAGGAGGGGATCGGCTACACCTTC.

This chain links TRBV25-1 with TRBJ1-2, with 9 bases that match TRBD1. J lost 4 bases, V lost 3 bases, and 3 bases had no gene match. The CDR3 contains 14 residues. The germline gives CDR1 MGHDK, CDR2 SYGVNS. CDR3 protein: CASSETGGAYGYTF. CDR3 DNA: TGTGCCAGCAGTGAGACAGGGGGGGCCTATGGCTACACCTTC.

V is TRBV6-5 and J is TRBJ2-5, with a tentative D call TRBD1 (6 bases). The CDR3 has 14 amino acids. Trimming left V 5 bases short and J 5 bases short, with 15 bases between. The germline CDR1 and CDR2 sequences are MNHEY and SVGAGI. CDR3 nucleotides: TGTGCCAGCAGTCCTCACAGGGTCGAGGAGACCCAGTACTTC. The encoded protein is CASSPHRVEETQYF.

The chain joins TRBV9 to TRBJ2-2, with 11 bases lining up with TRBD2. V shed 1 base and J 1 base; nucleotides not matched to a gene: 6. Germline V gene lookup returns CDR1 SGDLS and CDR2 YYNGEE. The CDR3 runs 18 residues. This chain's CDR3 is CASSVNLGLAVNTGELFF. The CDR3 bases are TGTGCCAGCAGCGTAAATCTGGGACTAGCGGTGAACACCGGGGAGCTGTTTTTT. Looking up the rest from reference TRBV9 and TRBJ2-2 gives the full variable domain: DSGVTQTPKHLITATGQRVTLRCSPRSGDLSVYWYQQSLDQGLQFLIQYYNGEERAKGNILERFSAQQFPDLHSELNLSSLELGDSALYFCASSVNLGLAVNTGELFFGEGSRLTVL.

This clone was observed once. The chain combines TRBV7-8 with TRBJ1-1, with 8 bases lining up with TRBD1. The trim removed 5 bases at V and 4 bases at J, leaving 3 bases unmatched. In germline, CDR1 is SGHVS, CDR2 FQNEAQ. This CDR3 spans 13 amino acids. CDR3: CASSRQGSTEAFF. The CDR3, as DNA: TGTGCCAGCAGCCGACAGGGGAGCACTGAAGCTTTCTTT.

This clone showed up just once. V usage is TRBV18 and J usage is TRBJ1-5; D call uncertain. Deletions cut 3 bases from V and 5 bases from J, with 11 bases between. The germline V gene encodes CDR1 KGHSH and CDR2 LQKENI. The CDR3 is 14 residues long. The CDR3 loop reads CASSPSRTDQPQHF. The CDR3, as DNA: TGTGCCAGCTCACCTTCTCGAACTGATCAGCCCCAGCATTTT.

The rearrangement joins TRBV10-1 to TRBJ1-1; D not resolved. The ends were cut back, 0 bases at V and 2 bases at J, with 10 bases in the middle. The CDR3 has 15 amino acids. Germline V gene lookup returns CDR1 WNHNN and CDR2 SYGVQD (reference sequence). In nucleotides, the CDR3 is TGCGCCAGCAGTGAGTCGCACAGACTAAACACTGAAGCTTTCTTT. Translating it yields CASSESHRLNTEAFF.

The J gene is TRBJ2-5, the V gene TRBV21-1; TRBD1, the table's D call, was not compared with the DNA. TRBV21-1 has pseudogene status. The CDR3 runs 18 residues. The DNA for the CDR3 is TGTGCCAGCAGCAAAGCGCTTTGTATGAACAGGCTCGGGTGGACCCAGTACTTC. This codes for CASSKALCMNRLGWTQYF.

The V and J genes are TRBV27 and TRBJ2-3, with TRBD1 identical over 8 bases. Germline CDR1 MNHEY, CDR2 SMNVEV (reference sequence). This CDR3 has 16 amino acids. Trimming at V came to 0 bases and at J to 8 bases, leaving 10 bases not matched to a gene. The DNA for the CDR3 is TGTGCCAGCAGTTTATCGTCCGACAGGGGACTCTCTACGCAGTATTTT. This encodes CASSLSSDRGLSTQYF.

J is TRBJ1-2 and V is TRBV20-1, with TRBD1 matching 7 bases. In germline, CDR1 is DFQATT, CDR2 SNEGSKA (reference sequence). The CDR3 sequence is 11 residues long. J was trimmed by 8 bases and V by 6 bases; bases with no gene match: 6. The CDR3 is CSALEGGGYTF. CDR3 coding DNA: TGCAGTGCGCTAGAAGGGGGCGGCTACACCTTC.

CDR3 amino acids: CASSQERGWYGYTF. CDR3 nucleotides: TGTGCCAGCAGCCAAGAACGAGGGTGGTATGGCTACACCTTC. This chain links TRBV3-1 (or the pseudogene TRBV3-2) with TRBJ1-2; no reliable D call. The length of the CDR3 is 14 residues. The germline V gene has CDR1 LGHDT and CDR2 YNNKEL (reference sequence). The germline V and J ends were trimmed by 0 bases and 5 bases, with 10 bases remaining between them.

The V gene is TRBV6-5, the J gene TRBJ1-1; 8 bases fit TRBD1. The CDR3 sequence is 15 residues long. The V gene's germline CDR1 is MNHEY and CDR2 SVGAGI. With 7 bases clipped from V and 1 base from J, the junction kept 8 bases outside the gene matches. CDR3 sequence reads: CASKPDRASNTEAFF. DNA of the CDR3: TGTGCCAGCAAACCGGACAGGGCTTCGAACACTGAAGCTTTCTTT.

This chain connects TRBV6-2 or TRBV6-3 to TRBJ1-5, with 7 bases identical to TRBD1. Germline-derived CDR1 and CDR2 are MNHEY and SVGEGT. The CDR3 covers 15 residues. The trim removed 5 bases at V and 7 bases at J, leaving 11 bases unmatched. CDR3 sequence (DNA): TGTGCCAGCAGTACAACCAGACAGGGAGGGCAGCCCCAGCATTTT. Amino acids: CASSTTRQGGQPQHF.